This T cell receptor beta chain was obtained from a study of CD8 T cells in ankylosing spondylitis. Germline V gives CDR1 SGHAT, CDR2 FQNNGV. The CDR3 has 14 amino acids. Trimming left V 1 base short and J 4 bases short, with 9 bases between. The table lists this clonotype with many counts. TCRdb re-analysed the 5' RACE reads in MiXCR, keeping a single row per CDR3 protein. The repertoire holds 40,000 or so distinct CDR3 sequences, with about a tenth as singletons. Sequenced input: blood, either unsorted or a sorted T cell fraction (not recorded which). This chain links TRBV11-2 with TRBJ2-3; D might be TRBD2 (5 bases). This TCR was recovered from a male donor with ankylosing spondylitis or in good health (not recorded which). CDR3 nucleotides: TGTGCCAGCAGCTTAGCTCGGGAATCAGATACGCAGTATTTT. The encoded protein is CASSLARESDTQYF.